Presented here are 3 T cell receptor beta chains from one specimen sequenced in a study of tumor and adjacent non-tumor tissue in lung cancer. RNA was extracted from bulk tissue without any cell sorting. More than 3 cm separated this lung sample from the edge of the tumor. The library came from three nested PCR rounds adapted from ARM-PCR protocols. TCRdb recomputed calls from the multiplex PCR reads with MiXCR, one row per CDR3 protein. Of approximately 66,000 distinct CDR3 sequences in the sample, roughly two thirds were seen once. What was sequenced was distant non-tumor lung tissue. The receptors originated from a man between 70 and 80 years old with non-small cell lung cancer.

Details on this clonotype: It may be a read error: a sequence one base away is much more abundant. CDR3 nucleotides: TGTGCCGGCAGCCGGACAGATACTAATGAAAAACTGTTTTTT. This gives the protein CAGSRTDTNEKLFF. V usage is TRBV7-2 and J usage is TRBJ1-4; TRBD1 is a possible D gene (6 bases). This CDR3 is built from 14 residues. Germline V gene data show CDR1 as SGHTA and CDR2 as FQGNSA.

As regards this clonotype: A much larger clone differs by one base, so this may be a read error. The chain combines TRBV7-9 with TRBJ2-3; 7 positions agree with TRBD2. CDR3 length equals 16 residues. Germline assignment: CDR1 SEHNR and CDR2 FQNEAQ (reference sequence). The CDR3, as DNA: TGTACCAGCAGCCCCTGGGCGGGGGAGAGCACAGATACGCAGTATTTT. This sequence encodes CTSSPWAGESTDTQYF.

By proportion, this clonotype is hyperexpanded. J is TRBJ2-7 and V is TRBV11-2, with D tentatively TRBD1 (5 bases). Germline CDR1 is SGHAT and CDR2 is FQNNGV. Trimming took 1 base from V and 3 from J, leaving 10 bases between them. This CDR3 is 14 amino acids long. The CDR3 spells CASSLGDRNYEQYF. The CDR3 nucleotides read TGTGCCAGCAGCTTAGGAGACAGAAACTACGAGCAGTACTTC. The variable domain in full, with the rest retrieved from reference TRBV11-2 and TRBJ2-7, is EAGVAQSPRYKIIEKRQSVAFWCNPISGHATLYWYQQILGQGPKLLIQFQNNGVVDDSQLPKDRFSAERLKGVDSTLKIQPAKLEDSAVYLCASSLGDRNYEQYFGPGTRLTVT.